The 19 T cell receptor beta chains reported below all come from one sample, sequenced in a study of cytomegalovirus exposure and HLA in healthy donors (dated by TCRdb to about 2017). Receptor amplification or capture employed the immunoSEQ multiplex PCR assay. The multiplex PCR relied on a mix of 60 forward primers for TCR Vbeta segments and 13 reverse primers for TCR Jbeta segments. As stored in TCRdb, this immuneACCESS dataset retains in-frame rearrangements with V and J assigned. A fraction of the clones does not appear; measured against another copy, unresolved V genes explain less than half of the discrepancy, and the remainder lacks a known reason. This sample gives 200,000 to 250,000 clones in total; about 81% of them show up just once. Clones ranked in the top ten supply about 3% of the sample. Sequences were obtained from PBMCs. The receptors stem from a woman aged 40 to 50 in good health and CMV-seronegative.

The J gene is TRBJ2-7, the V gene TRBV13, with a possible D match to TRBD2 (5 bases). V lost 3 bases, J lost 3 bases, and 15 bases lay in between. CDR1 is PRHDT, CDR2 FYEKMQ, per germline (reference sequence). This CDR3 has 15 residues. The CDR3 region is CASSLRAPGGYEQYF. DNA of the CDR3: TGTGCCAGCAGCTTGAGGGCCCCAGGAGGCTACGAGCAGTACTTC.

The rearrangement links TRBV7-2 to TRBJ2-7; 10 nucleotides line up with TRBD2. V lost 5 bases to trimming and J lost 3 bases; unmatched junction nucleotides: 4. The CDR3 contains 14 residues. Germline CDR1 SGHTA, CDR2 FQGNSA. The CDR3 region is CASSRTSGYYEQYF. The CDR3 nucleotides read TGTGCCAGCAGCCGGACTAGCGGTTACTACGAGCAGTACTTC.

J is TRBJ1-2 and V is TRBV6-1; perhaps TRBD1 as D (5 bases). The V and J ends lost 0 bases and 8 bases respectively, with 13 bases between them. This CDR3 has 14 amino acids. Germline-derived CDR1 and CDR2 are MNHNS and SASEGT. CDR3 nucleotide sequence: TGTGCCAGCAGTGAAGCGGGGGGGAGGAGCGGCTACACCTTC. This codes for CASSEAGGRSGYTF.

The chain couples TRBV27 to TRBJ1-1, with 7 bases fitting TRBD1. This CDR3 contains 13 residues. V trimming: 6 bases; J trimming: 5 bases; junction bases outside the gene matches: 6. The germline V gene has CDR1 MNHEY and CDR2 SMNVEV (reference sequence). CDR3 in amino acids: CASSLGQRTEAFF. Written as DNA, the CDR3 is TGTGCCAGCAGCCTGGGACAGAGGACTGAAGCTTTCTTT.

CDR3 DNA: TGCGCCAGCAGCCCCCAGGGCTTCAGGGACAATGAGCAGTTCTTC. It translates to CASSPQGFRDNEQFF. The V gene is TRBV5-1, the J gene TRBJ2-1, with D possibly being TRBD1 (5 bases). The V end lost 4 bases, the J end lost 5 bases, and 16 bases lay between the germline ends. Germline V gene lookup returns CDR1 SGHRS and CDR2 YFSETQ. This CDR3 has 15 amino acids.

This chain uses TRBV23-1 with TRBJ2-7; D not resolved. TRBV23-1 is classed as an ORF, of uncertain function. The CDR3 spans 13 residues. The V gene lost 6 bases and the J gene lost 5 bases, with 14 bases spanning the gap. The CDR3 DNA follows: TGCGCCAGCAGCTCCTCTACGGCGGACGAGCAGTACTTC. Its translation is CASSSSTADEQYF.

The chain joins TRBV19 to TRBJ1-5; D call uncertain. Germline V CDR1 and CDR2: LNHDA, SQIVND (reference sequence). V shed 3 bases and J shed 2 bases, with 11 bases lying between them. The CDR3 length is 15 residues. CDR3 bases: TGTGCCAGTAGTATCATCCTTCAGGGCAATCAGCCCCAGCATTTT. Encoded protein: CASSIILQGNQPQHF.

The chain has TRBV4-1 and TRBJ1-5; no clear D gene. V shed 4 bases and J shed 4 bases, with 17 bases lying between them. The germline gives CDR1 MGHRA, CDR2 YSYEKL. The CDR3 contains 16 residues. CDR3 nucleotides: TGCGCCAGCAGCCGGTTCCCCGCAGGTCTAAATCAGCCCCAGCATTTT. Translation: CASSRFPAGLNQPQHF.

This clone appeared once. V gene TRBV19 combines with J gene TRBJ2-5; D is ambiguous. The CDR3 has 13 residues. Germline V lookup: CDR1 LNHDA, CDR2 SQIVND (reference sequence). Trimming shortened V by 1 base and J by 7 bases, and 10 bases separated the two germline ends. The CDR3 nucleotides read TGTGCCAGTAGTATAGGAGGCGGCGGGACCCAGTACTTC. Its protein product is CASSIGGGGTQYF. The full variable domain, rest sourced from reference TRBV19 and TRBJ2-5, is DGGITQSPKYLFRKEGQNVTLSCEQNLNHDAMYWYRQDPGQGLRLIYYSQIVNDFQKGDIAEGYSVSREKKESFPLTVTSAQKNPTAFYLCASSIGGGGTQYFGPGTRLLVL.

The chain links TRBV5-4 to TRBJ2-7, with a possible D match to TRBD1 (7 bases). Germline lookup yields CDR1 SGHNT and CDR2 YYREEE (reference sequence). The V end lost 4 bases, the J end lost 0 bases, and 11 bases lay between the germline ends. The CDR3 has 14 amino acids. The CDR3 loop is CASSPQGGSYEQYF. Here the CDR3 DNA reads TGTGCCAGCAGCCCCCAGGGGGGCTCCTACGAGCAGTACTTC.

The chain couples TRBV7-9 to TRBJ2-7; D is perhaps TRBD2 (6 bases). Germline-derived CDR1 and CDR2 are SEHNR and FQNEAQ (reference sequence). Trimming cost V 5 bases and J 6 bases, with 17 bases left between them. The CDR3 contains 14 residues. CDR3 in DNA: TGTGCCAGCAGCCCCCTCGCGGGAACATTCGAGCAGTACTTC. Translating gives CASSPLAGTFEQYF. The complete variable domain, with remaining parts taken from reference TRBV7-9 and TRBJ2-7, reads DTGVSQNPRHKITKRGQNVTFRCDPISEHNRLYWYRQTLGQGPEFLTYFQNEAQLEKSRLLSDRFSAERPKGSFSTLEIQRTEQGDSAMYLCASSPLAGTFEQYFGPGTRLTVT.

The rearrangement links TRBV30 to TRBJ2-1; 8 nucleotides match TRBD2. V lost 0 bases, J lost 4 bases, and 2 bases stayed unmatched. CDR1 GTSNPN and CDR2 SVGIG come from the germline V gene (reference sequence). This CDR3 region has 14 residues. The CDR3, as DNA: TGTGCCTGGAGTGTGGCTAGCGGGTACAATGAGCAGTTCTTC. The encoded protein is CAWSVASGYNEQFF.

The chain uses TRBV28 and TRBJ2-3, with unresolved D. V lost 5 bases and J 0 bases, leaving 12 bases between the germline ends. Germline V gene sequence: CDR1 MDHEN, CDR2 SYDVKM. CDR3 length equals 15 residues. The CDR3 coding sequence is TGTGCCAGCAGTCCGATCAGGAAGAGCACAGATACGCAGTATTTT. Protein product: CASSPIRKSTDTQYF.

About this clone: One end of the junction does not line up with germline, which may come from a read error. The rearrangement joins TRBV2 to TRBJ2-3; TRBD1 matches at 7 bases. The CDR3 loop spans 13 amino acids. In germline, CDR1 is SNHLY, CDR2 FYNNEI. The DNA of the CDR3 is TGTGCCAGCAGCCCGGGGACAGTTCCAACCCTCGATTTT. Translated: CASSPGTVPTLDF.

The gene calls are TRBV7-9 and TRBJ2-1; 7 bases line up with TRBD2. J lost 12 bases, V lost 9 bases, and 23 bases had no gene match. The germline gives CDR1 SEHNR, CDR2 FQNEAQ (reference sequence). The CDR3 is made up of 16 amino acids. DNA of the CDR3: TGTGCCAGTACTCCCGGGGAGCGGGGTAGGAGGGAGCTGCAGTTCTTC. Protein product: CASTPGERGRRELQFF.

As to this clone: One end of the junction varies from germline; a read error may be responsible. J is TRBJ1-1 and V is TRBV29-1; a weak D match, TRBD1 (5 bases). CDR1 is SQVTM, CDR2 ANQGSEA, per germline. This CDR3 has 13 amino acids. The CDR3: CSVVEGPNAEAFF. The CDR3 bases are TGCAGCGTTGTGGAGGGGCCGAACGCTGAAGCGTTCTTT.

This clone was observed once. The chain combines TRBV27 with TRBJ2-7; 7 nucleotides line up with TRBD1. V shed 4 bases, J shed 6 bases, and the junction held 6 bases outside the gene matches. CDR3 length: 13 amino acids. CDR1 and CDR2 (germline): MNHEY, SMNVEV (reference sequence). CDR3: CASSSTNRGEQYF. The CDR3 DNA is TGTGCCAGCAGTTCAACGAACAGGGGCGAGCAGTACTTC.

The J gene is TRBJ1-1, the V gene TRBV6-6; a possible D gene is TRBD1 (5 bases). V was pared by 6 bases and J by 4 bases, with 18 bases between. This CDR3 comprises 15 residues. Per germline, CDR1 MNHNY and CDR2 SVGAGI (reference sequence). CDR3 amino acids: CASSNGGGGTTEAFF. CDR3 nucleotide sequence: TGTGCCAGCAGCAACGGGGGTGGCGGGACCACTGAAGCTTTCTTT.

The chain links TRBV28 to TRBJ2-7; D may be TRBD1 (6 bases). Germline V CDR1 and CDR2: MDHEN, SYDVKM. The germline V and J ends were trimmed by 7 bases and 1 base, with 14 bases remaining between them. The CDR3 extends over 14 amino acids. The DNA for the CDR3 is TGTGCCAGCATTCCACAGGGCCCGTCCTACGAGCAGTACTTC. Translating gives CASIPQGPSYEQYF.